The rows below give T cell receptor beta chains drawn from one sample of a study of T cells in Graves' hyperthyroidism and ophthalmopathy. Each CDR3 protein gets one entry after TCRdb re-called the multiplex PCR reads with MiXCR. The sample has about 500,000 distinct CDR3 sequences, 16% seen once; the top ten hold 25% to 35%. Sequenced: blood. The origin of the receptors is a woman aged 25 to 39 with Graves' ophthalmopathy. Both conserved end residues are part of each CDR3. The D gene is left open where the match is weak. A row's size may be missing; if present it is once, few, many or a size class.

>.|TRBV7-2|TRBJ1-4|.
TGTGCCAGCAGCTTAGGGTTTGCTAATGAAAAACTGTTTTTT
CASSLGFANEKLFF
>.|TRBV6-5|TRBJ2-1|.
TGTGCCAGCAGTTTTCAGGGCCATACTGAGCAGTTCTTC
CASSFQGHTEQFF
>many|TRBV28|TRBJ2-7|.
TGTGCCAGCAGTCAGGACAGTGTTACCTACGAGCAGTACTTC
CASSQDSVTYEQYF
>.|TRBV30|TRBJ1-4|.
TGTGCCTGGAGTGTACGGGGGACCCAACGACATCGACATAATGAAAAACTGTTTTTT
CAWSVRGTQRHRHNEKLFF
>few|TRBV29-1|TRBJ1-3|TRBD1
TGCAGCGTTGTAGAGGGGGCGCGAGGAAACACCATATATTTT
CSVVEGARGNTIYF
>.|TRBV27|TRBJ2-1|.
TGTGCCAGCAGCTTGGCTGTCCGGGGATACAATGAGCAGTTCTTC
CASSLAVRGYNEQFF
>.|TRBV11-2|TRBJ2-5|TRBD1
TGTGCCAGCAGCCAGGGGGTTCTCGAGCGAGAGACCCAGTACTTC
CASSQGVLERETQYF
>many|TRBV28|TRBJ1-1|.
TGTGCCAGCAGTTTAAGGGTGGCTGAAGCTTTCTTT
CASSLRVAEAFF
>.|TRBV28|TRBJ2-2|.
TGTGCCAGCAGTTCACCGGGACTTAACACCGGGGAGCTGTTTTTT
CASSSPGLNTGELFF
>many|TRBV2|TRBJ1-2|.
TGTGCCAGCAGTGATGCGTGGAGGGATGGCTACACCTTC
CASSDAWRDGYTF
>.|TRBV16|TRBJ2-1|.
TGTGCCAACAGCCAATCCGGGGCTTACAATGAGCAGTTCTTC
CANSQSGAYNEQFF
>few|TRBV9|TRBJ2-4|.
TGTGCCAGCAGTCCGAACGCCAAAAACATTCAGTACTTC
CASSPNAKNIQYF
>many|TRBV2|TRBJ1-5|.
TGTGCCAGCAGTGAAATGGGTTTACAGCCCCAGCATTTT
CASSEMGLQPQHF
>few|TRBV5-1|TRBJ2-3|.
TGCGCCAGCAGCCACTACAGGGATAGCACAGATACGCAGTATTTT
CASSHYRDSTDTQYF
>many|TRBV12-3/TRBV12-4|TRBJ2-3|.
TGTGCCAGCTCCCACAGGGCTGGGACAGATACGCAGTATTTT
CASSHRAGTDTQYF
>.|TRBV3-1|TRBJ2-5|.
TGTGCCAGCAGCCAACCGGACAGCCCTAAGGGGGAGACCCAGTACTTC
CASSQPDSPKGETQYF
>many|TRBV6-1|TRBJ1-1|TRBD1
TGTGCCAGCATAAGGGGGCAGGGAACTGAAGCTTTCTTT
CASIRGQGTEAFF
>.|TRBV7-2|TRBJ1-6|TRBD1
TGTGCCAGCAGCCCCCAGACAGGGACTCATTCACCCCTCCACTTT
CASSPQTGTHSPLHF
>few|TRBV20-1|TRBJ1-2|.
TGCAGTGCTAGAGATCGGTTGCGACAGCCTAACTATGGCTACACCTTC
CSARDRLRQPNYGYTF
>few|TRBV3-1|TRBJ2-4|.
TGTGCCAGCACGGTTGGTCCGGGCAGAAACATTCAGTACTTC
CASTVGPGRNIQYF
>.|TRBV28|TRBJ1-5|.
TGTGCCAGCGAACAGGGATTCAGCAATCAGCCCCAGCATTTT
CASEQGFSNQPQHF
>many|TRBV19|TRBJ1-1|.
TGTGCCAGCAGTATAGGACAGAACACTGAAGCTTTCTTT
CASSIGQNTEAFF
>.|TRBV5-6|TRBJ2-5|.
TGTGCCAGCAGCTCGGGACCGTTCCAAGAGACCCAGTACTTC
CASSSGPFQETQYF
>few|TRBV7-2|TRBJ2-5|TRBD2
TGTGCCAGCAGCTTAGTGACTAGCGGGTTGGAGACCCAGTACTTC
CASSLVTSGLETQYF
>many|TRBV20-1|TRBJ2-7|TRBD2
TGCAGTGCCCTCGGTGAAGCGGGGGCCTCCTACGAGCAGTACTTC
CSALGEAGASYEQYF
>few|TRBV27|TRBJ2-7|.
TGTGCCAGCAGTCGAAGACGGGGGTACGAGCAGTACTTC
CASSRRRGYEQYF
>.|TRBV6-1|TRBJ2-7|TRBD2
TGTGCCAGCAGCGCGGGGGATTACGAGCAGTACTTC
CASSAGDYEQYF
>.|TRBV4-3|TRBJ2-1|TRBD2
TGCGCCAGCAGCCAAGACGGGGACTATTACAACCAAAATGAGCAGTTCTTC
CASSQDGDYYNQNEQFF